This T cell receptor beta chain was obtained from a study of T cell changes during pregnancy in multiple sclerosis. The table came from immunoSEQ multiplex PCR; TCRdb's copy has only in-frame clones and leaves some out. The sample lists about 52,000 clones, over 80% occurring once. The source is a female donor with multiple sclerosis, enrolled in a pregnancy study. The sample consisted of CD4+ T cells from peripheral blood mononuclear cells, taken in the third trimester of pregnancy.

The CDR3 protein is CASSSWTSQSSYNEQFF. DNA of the CDR3: TGTGCCAGCAGCTCTTGGACTAGTCAGAGCTCCTACAATGAGCAGTTCTTC. The genes are TRBV7-2 and TRBJ2-1; TRBD2 aligns across 7 bases. The CDR3 covers 17 residues. With 4 bases clipped from V and 0 bases from J, the junction kept 9 bases outside the gene matches. Germline CDR1 is SGHTA and CDR2 is FQGNSA.